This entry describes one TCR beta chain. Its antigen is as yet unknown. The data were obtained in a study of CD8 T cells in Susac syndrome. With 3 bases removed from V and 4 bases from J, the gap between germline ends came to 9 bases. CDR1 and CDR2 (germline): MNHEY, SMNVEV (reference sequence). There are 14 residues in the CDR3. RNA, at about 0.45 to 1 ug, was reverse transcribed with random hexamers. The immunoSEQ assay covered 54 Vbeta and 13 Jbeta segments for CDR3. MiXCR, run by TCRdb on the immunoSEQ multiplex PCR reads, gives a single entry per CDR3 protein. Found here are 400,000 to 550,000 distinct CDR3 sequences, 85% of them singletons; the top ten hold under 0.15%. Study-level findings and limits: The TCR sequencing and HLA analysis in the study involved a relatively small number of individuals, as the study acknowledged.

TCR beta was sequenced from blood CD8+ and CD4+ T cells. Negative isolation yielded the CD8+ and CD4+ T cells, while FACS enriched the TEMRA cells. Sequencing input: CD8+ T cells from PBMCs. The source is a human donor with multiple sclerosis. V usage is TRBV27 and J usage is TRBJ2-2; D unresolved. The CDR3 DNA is TGTGCCAGCAGTTTCTACGACCCCACCGGGGAGCTGTTTTTT. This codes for CASSFYDPTGELFF.